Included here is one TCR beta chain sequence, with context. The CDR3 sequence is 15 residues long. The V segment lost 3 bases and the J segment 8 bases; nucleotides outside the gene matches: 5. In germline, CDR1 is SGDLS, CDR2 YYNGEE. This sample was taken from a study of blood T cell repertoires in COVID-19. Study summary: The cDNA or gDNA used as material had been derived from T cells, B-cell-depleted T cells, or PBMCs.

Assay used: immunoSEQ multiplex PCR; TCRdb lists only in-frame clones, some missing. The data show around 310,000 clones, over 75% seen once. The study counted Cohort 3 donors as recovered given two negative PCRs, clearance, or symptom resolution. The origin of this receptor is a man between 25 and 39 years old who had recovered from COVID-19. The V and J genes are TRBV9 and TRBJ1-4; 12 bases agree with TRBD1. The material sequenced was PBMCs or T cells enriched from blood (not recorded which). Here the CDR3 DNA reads TGTGCCAGCAGCGGGGGACAGGGGGCCGGGGAAAAACTGTTTTTT. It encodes CASSGGQGAGEKLFF. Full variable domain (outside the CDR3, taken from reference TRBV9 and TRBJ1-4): DSGVTQTPKHLITATGQRVTLRCSPRSGDLSVYWYQQSLDQGLQFLIQYYNGEERAKGNILERFSAQQFPDLHSELNLSSLELGDSALYFCASSGGQGAGEKLFFGSGTQLSVL.